This TCR beta chain comes out of a study of shared clonotypes between healthy human individuals. Study observations and caveats: Against clonotypes common to all four donors, non-shared ones had lower generation probabilities. Estimated richness was generally greater in naive than memory subsets. Rarefaction showed sorted-subset sequencing was incomplete despite large depth.

There are 14 residues in the CDR3. CDR1 and CDR2 from the germline V gene are SQVTM and ANQGSEA. The V gene lost 7 bases and the J gene lost 4 bases, with 19 bases spanning the gap. Here immunoSEQ multiplex PCR was the method, and the copy in TCRdb shows in-frame clones only, minus some. The sample holds 2 million to 3 million clones, roughly 93% seen once. Note on this clone: No antigen is known for it.

Sequencing was performed on naive CD4+ T cells from PBMCs. Subset noted: CD45RA+ positively selected. This chain joins TRBV29-1 and TRBJ1-1; TRBD1 might be the D (5 bases). The receptor's source is a man aged 18 to 30 in good health. Some clones in this sample may be carry-over from other donors' samples. This chain's CDR3 is CSAQTGLTSTEAFF. As DNA, the CDR3 is TGCAGCGCCCAGACGGGACTCACGAGCACTGAAGCTTTCTTT.